This is a list of T cell receptor beta chains from one sample in a study of blood T cell repertoires in COVID-19. Method: immunoSEQ multiplex PCR; TCRdb's copy keeps in-frame clones and lacks some. The table includes about 260,000 clones, roughly 90% detected once. Sequencing was performed on peripheral blood. These receptors were taken from a human donor in a cohort sampled during active COVID-19. Both conserved end residues are part of each CDR3. The order of the fields is clone size, J gene, V gene, D gene, CDR3 protein, CDR3 DNA. A D gene is named only where the DNA matches it firmly. Some rows have no size entry. The others give once, few or many, or a class for an expanded clone.

>.|TRBJ2-2|TRBV5-1|TRBD1
CASSFWDRGTGELFF
TGCGCCAGCAGCTTCTGGGACAGGGGCACCGGGGAGCTGTTTTTT
>.|TRBJ2-2|TRBV4-1|TRBD1
CASSQEPGGRSGELFF
TGCGCCAGCAGCCAAGAACCAGGGGGCAGGTCCGGGGAGCTGTTTTTT
>.|TRBJ1-3|TRBV5-5|.
CASSLGGEAGNTIYF
TGTGCCAGCAGCTTGGGAGGGGAGGCTGGAAACACCATATATTTT
>.|TRBJ1-6|TRBV5-4|.
CASSGARADSPLHF
TGTGCCAGCAGCGGGGCCAGGGCGGATTCACCCCTCCACTTT
>.|TRBJ2-1|TRBV28|TRBD2
CASSSPRLSGRRNEQFF
TGTGCCAGCAGTTCGCCCCGACTGAGCGGGAGGAGAAATGAGCAGTTCTTC
>.|TRBJ1-2|TRBV7-9|.
CASSQRVATTLYGYTF
TGTGCCAGCAGCCAACGGGTGGCCACGACCCTTTATGGCTACACCTTC
>.|TRBJ2-7|TRBV7-2|TRBD2
CASSLPRTSGSYEQYF
TGTGCCAGCAGCTTACCCCGGACTAGCGGATCCTACGAGCAGTACTTC
>once|TRBJ2-7|TRBV7-2|.
CASSSGGRVGEQYF
TGTGCCAGCAGCAGTGGGGGCAGGGTGGGCGAGCAGTACTTC
>.|TRBJ2-7|TRBV11-2|.
CASRGSSYEQYF
TGTGCCAGCAGGGGGAGCTCCTACGAGCAGTACTTC
>.|TRBJ1-5|TRBV18|.
CASSPAGGNQPQHF
TGTGCCAGCTCACCCGCAGGGGGCAATCAGCCCCAGCATTTT
>.|TRBJ2-3|TRBV11-1|.
CASSFGYASTDTQYF
TGTGCCAGCAGCTTCGGGTACGCTAGCACAGATACGCAGTATTTT
>.|TRBJ1-2|TRBV30|.
CAWTDRFYGYTF
TGTGCCTGGACCGACAGGTTCTATGGCTACACCTTC
>.|TRBJ1-6|TRBV28|.
CATGASYNSPLHF
TGTGCCACGGGTGCCTCCTATAATTCACCCCTCCACTTT
>.|TRBJ1-6|TRBV24-1|.
CATSDLGQGLSSYNSPLHF
TGTGCCACCAGTGATTTAGGCCAGGGTTTAAGCTCCTATAATTCACCCCTCCACTTT
>.|TRBJ1-4|TRBV18|TRBD1
CASSPPGQGNEKLFF
TGTGCCAGCTCACCACCGGGACAGGGAAATGAAAAACTGTTTTTT
>.|TRBJ2-7|TRBV15|TRBD2
CATSRGGGGETYEQYF
TGTGCCACCAGCAGAGGTGGCGGGGGGGAGACCTACGAGCAGTACTTC
>.|TRBJ2-5|TRBV6-6|.
CASSYNPGRETQYF
TGTGCCAGCAGTTACAATCCAGGGCGGGAGACCCAGTACTTC
>few|TRBJ1-5|TRBV19|.
CASSTGATYQPQHF
TGTGCCAGTAGTACAGGGGCTACCTATCAGCCCCAGCATTTT
>.|TRBJ1-1|TRBV24-1|.
CATSDVTMTGPEAFF
TGTGCCACCAGTGACGTGACTATGACAGGACCTGAAGCTTTCTTT
>.|TRBJ2-4|TRBV28|.
CASSTTGRNIQYF
TGTGCCAGCAGTACCACCGGGAGAAACATTCAGTACTTC
>.|TRBJ2-1|TRBV7-2|.
CASSLIGGEQFF
TGTGCCAGCAGTCTTATCGGGGGTGAGCAGTTCTTC
>.|TRBJ2-7|TRBV9|TRBD1
CASSGQGTSYEQYF
TGTGCCAGCAGCGGACAGGGGACCTCCTACGAGCAGTACTTC
>.|TRBJ2-7|TRBV7-8|.
CASSLDSSYEQYF
TGTGCCAGCAGCCTGGACAGTTCCTACGAGCAGTACTTC
>.|TRBJ1-1|TRBV7-9|TRBD1
CASSFPGTGQIAFF
TGTGCCAGCAGCTTCCCGGGGACAGGGCAGATAGCTTTCTTT
>.|TRBJ2-7|TRBV24-1|TRBD1
CATSDAQGVSSYEQYF
TGTGCCACCAGTGATGCACAGGGGGTTAGCTCCTACGAGCAGTACTTC
>few|TRBJ2-7|TRBV3-1/TRBV3-2|TRBD2
CASSLGGGYEQYF
TGTGCCAGCAGTCTCGGGGGGGGCTACGAGCAGTACTTC
>.|TRBJ2-7|TRBV3-1/TRBV3-2|.
CASSQVLRSNFYEQYF
TGTGCCAGCAGCCAAGTTTTGAGAAGCAACTTCTACGAGCAGTACTTC
>.|TRBJ1-1|TRBV19|.
CASSIVKTVYTEAFF
TGTGCCAGTAGTATAGTGAAAACAGTTTACACTGAAGCTTTCTTT
>once|TRBJ1-2|TRBV30|TRBD1
CAWTRDRAFYGYTF
TGTGCCTGGACTAGGGACAGGGCATTTTATGGCTACACCTTC
>.|TRBJ2-1|TRBV4-1|TRBD2
CASSQEWGGSSYNEQFF
TGCGCCAGCAGCCAAGAATGGGGGGGAAGCTCCTACAATGAGCAGTTCTTC
>.|TRBJ1-1|TRBV4-2|.
CASSPMGDDYTEAFF
TGTGCCAGCAGCCCCATGGGAGATGACTACACTGAAGCTTTCTTT
>.|TRBJ2-1|TRBV25-1|.
CASSVSEGVNEQFF
TGTGCCAGCAGTGTCTCCGAGGGGGTTAATGAGCAGTTCTTC
>.|TRBJ1-6|TRBV28|.
CAQGRGNSPLHF
TGTGCCCAAGGCAGGGGCAATTCACCCCTCCACTTT
>.|TRBJ2-5|TRBV11-3|.
CASSPTRGQETQYF
TGTGCCAGCAGCCCTACGAGAGGACAAGAGACCCAGTACTTC
>.|TRBJ1-6|TRBV4-3|.
CASSLGREISPLHF
TGCGCCAGCAGCCTAGGGAGGGAAATTTCACCCCTCCACTTT
>.|TRBJ1-5|TRBV7-2|TRBD1
CASSLASTGGTQPQHF
TGTGCCAGCAGCTTAGCGTCGACAGGGGGTACTCAGCCCCAGCATTTT
>few|TRBJ1-2|TRBV18|TRBD1
CASSPGQDNYGYTF
TGTGCCAGCTCACCAGGACAGGACAACTATGGCTACACCTTC
>few|TRBJ1-2|TRBV3-1/TRBV3-2|.
CASSQGQTYGYTF
TGTGCCAGCAGCCAAGGACAGACCTATGGCTACACCTTC
>.|TRBJ1-1|TRBV9|TRBD1
CASSTGTGVTEAFF
TGTGCCAGCAGCACCGGGACAGGGGTCACTGAAGCTTTCTTT
>once|TRBJ2-7|TRBV18|.
CASSPPTRGYEQYF
TGTGCCAGCTCACCACCGACCAGGGGCTACGAGCAGTACTTC